These 8 T cell receptor beta chains were all obtained from the same sample, sequenced in a study of cytomegalovirus exposure and HLA in healthy donors (dated by TCRdb to the late 2010s). Library preparation employed the immunoSEQ multiplex PCR assay. A mixture of 60 forward primers for TCR Vbeta segments and 13 reverse primers for TCR Jbeta segments was used in the multiplex PCR. TCRdb took this table from immuneACCESS and kept in-frame rearrangements with V and J called. Such tables lack part of the clones; where checked against another copy, unresolved V genes explain under half of the gap, and the rest is unexplained. Recorded for this sample are approximately 70,000 clones; around three quarters of them occurred a single time. Of the sample, 6% to 6.5% falls within the top ten clones. Sequencing used PBMCs. The receptors were sampled from a man aged 50-60 years in good health and CMV-seronegative.

The chain carries TRBV20-1 and TRBJ2-2; D gene uncertain. Per the germline V gene, CDR1 is DFQATT and CDR2 is SNEGSKA (reference sequence). The CDR3 is 11 amino acids. With 7 bases removed from V and 5 bases from J, the gap between germline ends came to 8 bases. The CDR3 loop reads CSVRRTGELFF. The CDR3 DNA is TGCAGTGTGAGGCGGACCGGGGAGCTGTTTTTT.

This chain joins TRBV6-1 and TRBJ1-1, with D perhaps TRBD1 (5 bases). Trimming left V 4 bases short and J 5 bases short, with 17 bases between. The CDR3 has 15 amino acids. Germline assignment: CDR1 MNHNS and CDR2 SASEGT. The CDR3 loop is CASSAPGGGGTEAFF. CDR3 nucleotides: TGTGCCAGCAGTGCTCCGGGGGGGGGAGGTACTGAAGCTTTCTTT.

J is TRBJ1-1 and V is TRBV18, with a possible D match to TRBD1 (5 bases). The CDR3 totals 16 residues. The germline gives CDR1 KGHSH, CDR2 LQKENI. Between the trimmed V and J ends, which lost 3 bases and 3 bases, there was a span of 17 bases. The chain's CDR3 is CASSPSLIQGYTEAFF. The CDR3 DNA reads TGTGCCAGCTCACCGTCCTTGATTCAGGGTTACACTGAAGCTTTCTTT. Complete variable domain (other parts from reference TRBV18 and TRBJ1-1): NAGVMQNPRHLVRRRGQEARLRCSPMKGHSHVYWYRQLPEEGLKFMVYLQKENIIDESGMPKERFSAEFPKEGPSILRIQQVVRGDSAAYFCASSPSLIQGYTEAFFGQGTRLTVV.

In the case of this clone: No conserved phenylalanine or tryptophan ends this CDR3, so it is likely a read error. The chain carries TRBV5-1 and TRBJ1-5; TRBD1 agrees at 12 bases. CDR1 is SGHRS, CDR2 YFSETQ, per germline. V was pared by 3 bases and J by 5 bases, with 3 bases of the junction left unmatched. CDR3 size: 15 residues. CDR3 coding DNA: TGCGCCAGCAGCTCCGGGACAGGGGGCGATCAGCCCCAGCATGTT. As protein: CASSSGTGGDQPQHV.

CDR3 sequence (DNA): TGTGCTAGTGGTTTGGGTGCGCGCTCTGGAAACACCATATATTTT. Translation: CASGLGARSGNTIYF. This sequence joins TRBV12-5 and TRBJ1-3; no definite D call. The length of the CDR3 is 15 residues. Trimming left V 1 base short and J 0 bases short, with 7 bases between. The germline V gene has CDR1 LGHNT and CDR2 FRNRAP.

The rearrangement uses TRBV28 and TRBJ1-2; unclear D gene. With 8 bases removed from V and 1 base from J, the gap between germline ends came to 14 bases. This CDR3 has 14 residues. Germline V CDR1 and CDR2: MDHEN, SYDVKM. Here the CDR3 DNA reads TGTGCCAGCCGGGAGGGCGCGGTTAACTATGGCTACACCTTC. Translation: CASREGAVNYGYTF.

This sequence joins TRBV2 and TRBJ2-5, with D maybe TRBD2 (6 bases). Trimming took off 7 bases at V and 5 bases at J, with 8 bases between the two ends. The CDR3 has 11 amino acids. CDR1 is SNHLY, CDR2 FYNNEI, per germline. Here the CDR3 reads CASKLAETQYF. The CDR3 coding sequence is TGTGCCAGCAAACTAGCTGAGACCCAGTACTTC.

The DNA for the CDR3 is TGCAGCGCCCAGGACAGGGGGCCGAGCACTGAAGCTTTCTTT. This codes for CSAQDRGPSTEAFF. This chain uses TRBV29-1 with TRBJ1-1; 11 bases agree with TRBD1. The CDR3 is 14 residues long. The germline V gene has CDR1 SQVTM and CDR2 ANQGSEA. V trimming: 7 bases; J trimming: 4 bases; junction bases outside the gene matches: 8.